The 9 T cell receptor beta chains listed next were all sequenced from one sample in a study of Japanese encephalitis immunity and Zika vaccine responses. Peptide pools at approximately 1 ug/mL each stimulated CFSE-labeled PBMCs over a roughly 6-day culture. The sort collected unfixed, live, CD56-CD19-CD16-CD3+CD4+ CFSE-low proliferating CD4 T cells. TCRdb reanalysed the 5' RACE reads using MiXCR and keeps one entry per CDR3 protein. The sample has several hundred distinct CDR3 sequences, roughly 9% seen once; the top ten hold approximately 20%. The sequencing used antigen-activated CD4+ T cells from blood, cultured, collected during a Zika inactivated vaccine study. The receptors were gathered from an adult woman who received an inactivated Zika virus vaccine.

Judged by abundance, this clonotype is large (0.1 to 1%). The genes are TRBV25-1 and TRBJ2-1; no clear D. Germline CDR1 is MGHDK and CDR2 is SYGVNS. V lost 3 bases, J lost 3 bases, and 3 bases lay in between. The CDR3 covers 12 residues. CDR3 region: CASSDYYNEQFF. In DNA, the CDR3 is TGTGCCAGCAGTGACTACTACAATGAGCAGTTCTTC.

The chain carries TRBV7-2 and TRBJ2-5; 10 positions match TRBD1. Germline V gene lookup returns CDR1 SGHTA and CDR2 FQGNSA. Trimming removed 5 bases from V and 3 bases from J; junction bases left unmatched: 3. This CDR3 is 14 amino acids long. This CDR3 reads CASSAGTGEETQYF. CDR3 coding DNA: TGTGCCAGCAGCGCCGGGACAGGGGAAGAGACCCAGTACTTC.

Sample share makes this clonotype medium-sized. CDR3 protein: CASSPGTGEYYGYTF. The DNA of the CDR3 is TGTGCCAGCAGTCCGGGGACAGGGGAATACTATGGCTACACCTTC. This chain uses TRBV12-3 or TRBV12-4 with TRBJ1-2, with TRBD1 matching over 10 bases. There are 15 residues in the CDR3. V lost 5 bases and J lost 3; bases outside the gene matches: 6.

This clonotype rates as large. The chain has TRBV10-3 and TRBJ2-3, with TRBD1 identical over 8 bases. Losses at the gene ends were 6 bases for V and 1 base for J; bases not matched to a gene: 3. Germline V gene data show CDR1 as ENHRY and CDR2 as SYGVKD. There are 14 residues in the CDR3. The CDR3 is CAIRPTGGTDTQYF. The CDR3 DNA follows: TGTGCCATCAGACCGACAGGGGGCACAGATACGCAGTATTTT.

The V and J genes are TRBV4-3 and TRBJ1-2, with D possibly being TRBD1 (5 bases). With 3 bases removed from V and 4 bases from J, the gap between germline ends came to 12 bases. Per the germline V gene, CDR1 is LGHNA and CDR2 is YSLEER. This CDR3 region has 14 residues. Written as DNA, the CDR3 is TGCGCCAGCAGCCAGGCTGGGGCCTCCTATGGCTACACCTTC. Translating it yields CASSQAGASYGYTF.

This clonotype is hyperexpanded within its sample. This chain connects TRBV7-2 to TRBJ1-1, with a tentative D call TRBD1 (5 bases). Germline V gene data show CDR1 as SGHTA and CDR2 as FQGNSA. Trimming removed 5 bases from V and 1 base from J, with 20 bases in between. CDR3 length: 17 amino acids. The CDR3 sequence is CASSLWGGDGGNTEAFF. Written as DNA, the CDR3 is TGTGCCAGCAGCCTGTGGGGTGGGGATGGGGGGAACACTGAAGCTTTCTTT.

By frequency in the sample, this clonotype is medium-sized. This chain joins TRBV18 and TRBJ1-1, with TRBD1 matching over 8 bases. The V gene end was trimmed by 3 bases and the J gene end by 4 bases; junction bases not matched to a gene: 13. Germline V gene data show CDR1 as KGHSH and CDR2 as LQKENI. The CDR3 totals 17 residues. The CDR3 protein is CASSPQGALSSTTEAFF. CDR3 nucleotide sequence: TGTGCCAGCTCACCTCAGGGGGCTCTCTCGTCAACCACTGAAGCTTTCTTT.

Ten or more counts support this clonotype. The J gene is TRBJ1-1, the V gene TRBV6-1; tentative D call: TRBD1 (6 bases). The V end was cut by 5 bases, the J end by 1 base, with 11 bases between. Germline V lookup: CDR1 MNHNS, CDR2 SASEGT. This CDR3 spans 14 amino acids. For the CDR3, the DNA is TGTGCCAGCAGTCTTGGACAGCAGAACACTGAAGCTTTCTTT. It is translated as CASSLGQQNTEAFF.

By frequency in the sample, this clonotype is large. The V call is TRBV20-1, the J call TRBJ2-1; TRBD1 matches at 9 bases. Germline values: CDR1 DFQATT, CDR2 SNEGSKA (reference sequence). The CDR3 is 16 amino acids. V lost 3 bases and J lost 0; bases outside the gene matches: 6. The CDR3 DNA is TGCAGTGCTAGCCGACAGGGGGAACTCTCCTACAATGAGCAGTTCTTC. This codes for CSASRQGELSYNEQFF.